The TCR beta chain described here comes from a study of cytomegalovirus exposure and HLA in healthy donors. Notes on the study in general: Among the sequence variants, a highly shared cluster was likely an artifact of sequencing.

This clone was found a few times. Its antigen is not known. The PCR ran on 60 Vbeta and 13 Jbeta primers. Profiled with immunoSEQ multiplex PCR; TCRdb holds only in-frame clones, not every one. The profile shows around 50,000 clones, around 62% of them singletons. The CDR3 extends over 13 amino acids. Per the germline V gene, CDR1 is MNHEY and CDR2 is SVGAGI. V was shortened by 5 bases and J by 5 bases, with 12 bases between the two germline ends. The sequence derives from a human donor in good health. The chain uses TRBV6-5 and TRBJ1-1; D remains unclear. Sequences were obtained from PBMCs. The CDR3 region has the DNA TGTGCCAGCAGTGCCTTCGGAGGGACTGAAGCTTTCTTT. It yields the protein CASSAFGGTEAFF.